This paragraph reports one T cell receptor beta chain. No antigen is known for it. This entry is derived from a study of T cells and Merkel cell carcinoma outcomes. Germline assignment: CDR1 MGHRA and CDR2 YSYEKL. Trimming cost V 3 bases and J 7 bases; bases outside gene matches: 12. This CDR3 has 17 amino acids. Study results and limitations: Merkel cell carcinoma outcomes were reportedly predicted by repertoire and T-cell density.

TCRdb's table, derived via immunoSEQ multiplex PCR, lists solely in-frame clones and lacks some. Of roughly 13,000 clones listed, just under 95% are singletons. The sequencing input was tumor tissue from Merkel cell carcinoma. The chain recombines TRBV4-1 with TRBJ2-1; 10 nucleotides align to TRBD2. The TCR originated in a human donor with Merkel cell carcinoma. The CDR3 loop is CASSHGLAGARGNEQFF. The CDR3 DNA follows: TGCGCCAGCAGCCATGGGCTAGCGGGGGCCAGGGGAAATGAGCAGTTCTTC.